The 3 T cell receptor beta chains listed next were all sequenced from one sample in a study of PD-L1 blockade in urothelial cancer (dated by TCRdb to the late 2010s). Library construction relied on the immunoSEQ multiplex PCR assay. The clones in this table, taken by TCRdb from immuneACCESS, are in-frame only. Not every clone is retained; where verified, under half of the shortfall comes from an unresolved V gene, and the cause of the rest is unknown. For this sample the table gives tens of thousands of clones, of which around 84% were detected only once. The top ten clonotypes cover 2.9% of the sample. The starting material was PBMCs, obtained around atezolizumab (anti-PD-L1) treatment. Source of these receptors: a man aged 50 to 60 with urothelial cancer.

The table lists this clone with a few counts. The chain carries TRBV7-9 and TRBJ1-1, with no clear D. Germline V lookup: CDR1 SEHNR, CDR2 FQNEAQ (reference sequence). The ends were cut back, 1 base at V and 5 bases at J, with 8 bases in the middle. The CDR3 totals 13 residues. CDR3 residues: CASSLERQTEAFF. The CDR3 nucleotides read TGTGCCAGCAGCTTAGAGCGGCAGACTGAAGCTTTCTTT.

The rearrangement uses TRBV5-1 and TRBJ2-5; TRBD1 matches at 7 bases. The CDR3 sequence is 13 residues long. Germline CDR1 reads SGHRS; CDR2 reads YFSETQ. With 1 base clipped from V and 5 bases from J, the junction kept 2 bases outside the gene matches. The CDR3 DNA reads TGCGCCAGCAGCTTGCAACAGGGGGAGACCCAGTACTTC. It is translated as CASSLQQGETQYF.

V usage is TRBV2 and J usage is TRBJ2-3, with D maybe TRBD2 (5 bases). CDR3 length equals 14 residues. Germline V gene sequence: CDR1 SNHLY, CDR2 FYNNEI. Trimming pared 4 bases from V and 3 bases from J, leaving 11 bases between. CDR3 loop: CASSGELSTDTQYF. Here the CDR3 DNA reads TGTGCCAGCAGTGGGGAGCTTTCGACAGATACGCAGTATTTT.